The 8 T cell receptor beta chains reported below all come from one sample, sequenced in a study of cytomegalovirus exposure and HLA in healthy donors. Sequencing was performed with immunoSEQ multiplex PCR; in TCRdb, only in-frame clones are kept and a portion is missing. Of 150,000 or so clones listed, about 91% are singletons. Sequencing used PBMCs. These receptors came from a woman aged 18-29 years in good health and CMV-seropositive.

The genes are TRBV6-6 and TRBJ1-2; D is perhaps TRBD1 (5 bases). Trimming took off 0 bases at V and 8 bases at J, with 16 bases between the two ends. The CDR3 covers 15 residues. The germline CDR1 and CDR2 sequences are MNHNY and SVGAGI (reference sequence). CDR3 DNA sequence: TGTGCCAGCAGTTACTCCATATCGGACGGGGGAGGCTACACCTTC. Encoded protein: CASSYSISDGGGYTF.

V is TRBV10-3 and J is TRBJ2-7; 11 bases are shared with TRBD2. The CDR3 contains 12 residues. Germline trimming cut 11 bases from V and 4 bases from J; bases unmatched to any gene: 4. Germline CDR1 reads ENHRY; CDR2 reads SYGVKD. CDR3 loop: CAPSSGGYEQYF. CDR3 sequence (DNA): TGTGCCCCCTCTAGCGGGGGGTACGAGCAGTACTTC.

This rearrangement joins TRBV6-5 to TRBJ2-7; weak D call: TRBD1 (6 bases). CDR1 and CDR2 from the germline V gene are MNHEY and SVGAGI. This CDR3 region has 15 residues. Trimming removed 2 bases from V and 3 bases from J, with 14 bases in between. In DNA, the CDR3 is TGTGCCAGCAGTTACGACATGGTCAGGGGCTACGAGCAGTACTTC. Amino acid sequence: CASSYDMVRGYEQYF.

The CDR3 sequence is CASSGGGRETQYF. Written as DNA, the CDR3 is TGTGCCAGCAGCGGGGGGGGCAGGGAGACCCAGTACTTC. This sequence joins TRBV2 and TRBJ2-5; 8 positions agree with TRBD2. The germline gives CDR1 SNHLY, CDR2 FYNNEI. With V trimmed by 6 bases and J by 5 bases, 5 bases remained unmatched. CDR3 size: 13 residues.

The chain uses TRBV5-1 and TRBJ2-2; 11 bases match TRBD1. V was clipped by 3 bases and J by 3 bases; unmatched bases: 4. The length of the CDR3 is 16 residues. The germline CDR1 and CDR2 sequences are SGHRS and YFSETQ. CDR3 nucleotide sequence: TGCGCCAGCAGCTGGCCGGGACAGGGGGACACCGGGGAGCTGTTTTTT. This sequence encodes CASSWPGQGDTGELFF.

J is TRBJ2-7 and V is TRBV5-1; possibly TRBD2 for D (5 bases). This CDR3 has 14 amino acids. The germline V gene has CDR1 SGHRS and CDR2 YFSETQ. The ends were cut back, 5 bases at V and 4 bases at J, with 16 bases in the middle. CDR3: CASSSDGGPYEQYF. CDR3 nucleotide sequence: TGCGCCAGCAGTTCAGATGGAGGACCGTACGAGCAGTACTTC.

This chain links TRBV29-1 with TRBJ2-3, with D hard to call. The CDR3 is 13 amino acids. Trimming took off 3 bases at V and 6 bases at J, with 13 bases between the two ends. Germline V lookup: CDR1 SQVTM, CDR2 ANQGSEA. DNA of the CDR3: TGCAGCGTTGAGGCCACAAGGCGGGATACGCAGTATTTT. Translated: CSVEATRRDTQYF.

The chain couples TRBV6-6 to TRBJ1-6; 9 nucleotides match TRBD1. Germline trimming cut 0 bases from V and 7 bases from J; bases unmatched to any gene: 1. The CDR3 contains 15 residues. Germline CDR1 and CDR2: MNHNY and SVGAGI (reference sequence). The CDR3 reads CASSYSGTGNSPLHF. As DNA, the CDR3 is TGTGCCAGCAGTTACTCCGGGACAGGGAATTCACCCCTCCACTTT.